Shown below are 21 T cell receptor beta chains from a single sample sequenced in a study of blood T cell repertoires in COVID-19. Here immunoSEQ multiplex PCR was the method, and the copy in TCRdb shows in-frame clones only, minus some. The table lists 30,000 to 45,000 clones, roughly 80% of them singletons. Sequencing was performed on peripheral blood. These receptors came from a man older than 75 with active or convalescent COVID-19.

V usage is TRBV6-5 and J usage is TRBJ2-2, with D hard to call. This CDR3 contains 12 residues. Germline V gives CDR1 MNHEY, CDR2 SVGAGI. V was cut by 11 bases and J by 3 bases, with 10 bases left in between. The CDR3 region is CAVVSDTGELFF. CDR3 DNA: TGTGCCGTAGTCTCCGACACCGGGGAGCTGTTTTTT.

V usage is TRBV14 and J usage is TRBJ2-3; 8 positions match TRBD1. CDR1 and CDR2 from the germline V gene are SGHDN and FVKESK. This CDR3 region has 16 residues. The V and J ends lost 5 bases and 0 bases, in that order; junction bases with no gene match: 7. The CDR3 DNA reads TGTGCCAGCAGCGCGCGGACAGGGTTTAGCACAGATACGCAGTATTTT. Its protein is CASSARTGFSTDTQYF.

About this clone: Other DNA sequences in this sample translate to the same CDR3. The chain carries TRBV9 and TRBJ2-3; D gene uncertain. Germline-derived CDR1 and CDR2 are SGDLS and YYNGEE. Trimming removed 0 bases from V and 0 bases from J, with 5 bases in between. This CDR3 comprises 14 residues. This chain's CDR3 is CASSVALSTDTQYF. DNA for the CDR3: TGTGCCAGCAGCGTAGCCCTTAGCACAGATACGCAGTATTTT.

The chain couples TRBV6-6 to TRBJ2-5; maybe TRBD1 (5 bases). Trimming pared 10 bases from V and 1 base from J, leaving 10 bases between. The germline CDR1 and CDR2 sequences are MNHNY and SVGAGI (reference sequence). This CDR3 has 12 amino acids. CDR3 loop: CATGHGQETQYF. CDR3 bases: TGTGCCACCGGACACGGCCAAGAGACCCAGTACTTC.

This chain links TRBV19 with TRBJ1-5; weak D call: TRBD1 (5 bases). Germline assignment: CDR1 LNHDA and CDR2 SQIVND (reference sequence). The CDR3 covers 14 residues. V lost 8 bases, J lost 1 base, and 12 bases lay in between. This CDR3 reads CASQRGSSNQPQHF. The CDR3 DNA sequence: TGTGCCAGTCAACGGGGGTCGAGCAATCAGCCCCAGCATTTT.

The chain joins TRBV18 to TRBJ1-2; 10 nucleotides align to TRBD1. The CDR3 totals 15 residues. V was pared by 8 bases and J by 8 bases, with 14 bases of the junction left unmatched. Germline CDR1 KGHSH, CDR2 LQKENI. This CDR3 reads CASTESGDRGDGYTF. CDR3 nucleotide sequence: TGTGCCAGCACCGAGTCTGGGGACAGGGGAGACGGCTACACCTTC.

This chain connects TRBV7-2 to TRBJ2-7; TRBD1 agrees at 10 bases. With V trimmed by 5 bases and J by 3 bases, 10 bases remained unmatched. The CDR3 has 16 residues. The germline V gene has CDR1 SGHTA and CDR2 FQGNSA. CDR3 protein: CASSAPGQGKGYEQYF. Written as DNA, the CDR3 is TGTGCCAGCAGCGCTCCGGGACAGGGGAAGGGCTACGAGCAGTACTTC.

A few counts support this clone. The J gene is TRBJ1-6, the V gene TRBV27; the D gene is possibly TRBD1 (6 bases). Trimming stripped 0 bases from V and 10 bases from J, with 10 bases between. Germline V gene lookup returns CDR1 MNHEY and CDR2 SMNVEV (reference sequence). The CDR3 covers 14 residues. This CDR3 reads CASSLSGGTSPLHF. The DNA of the CDR3 is TGTGCCAGCAGTTTATCTGGTGGGACATCACCCCTCCACTTT.

This chain connects TRBV5-6 to TRBJ2-5, with unresolved D. V lost 8 bases to trimming and J lost 5 bases, with 16 bases between them. This CDR3 contains 13 residues. Germline lookup yields CDR1 SGHDT and CDR2 YYEEEE. The CDR3 DNA reads as TGTGCCAGTAACTTCCGGGTTTCGGAGACCCAGTACTTC. Translation: CASNFRVSETQYF.

V gene TRBV4-2 combines with J gene TRBJ2-3; TRBD2 is a possible D gene (6 bases). The germline V and J ends were trimmed by 0 bases and 1 base, with 14 bases remaining between them. CDR3 size: 17 residues. Germline-derived CDR1 and CDR2 are LGHNA and YNFKEQ. The CDR3 nucleotides are TGTGCCAGCAGCCAAGATCTGTGGGGGGAGGGCACAGATACGCAGTATTTT. Protein: CASSQDLWGEGTDTQYF.

The chain combines TRBV12-5 with TRBJ2-2, with D possibly being TRBD1 (6 bases). CDR3 length equals 15 residues. Trimming took 6 bases from V and 1 from J, leaving 12 bases between them. Germline lookup yields CDR1 LGHNT and CDR2 FRNRAP. CDR3 DNA: TGTGCTAGTGGCCCCGACAGGCAGAACACCGGGGAGCTGTTTTTT. Amino acid sequence: CASGPDRQNTGELFF.

The rearrangement joins TRBV11-1 to TRBJ2-2; the match to TRBD2 covers 9 bases. The V gene's germline CDR1 is SGHAT and CDR2 FQDESV (reference sequence). The J segment lost 0 bases and the V segment lost 5 bases, leaving 4 bases of the junction unmatched. The CDR3 totals 16 residues. The CDR3 reads CASSRLAVANTGELFF. CDR3 nucleotide sequence: TGTGCCAGCAGCCGACTAGCGGTAGCGAACACCGGGGAGCTGTTTTTT. Using reference TRBV11-1 and TRBJ2-2 for the parts outside the CDR3, the full variable domain is EAEVAQSPRYKITEKSQAVAFWCDPISGHATLYWYRQILGQGPELLVQFQDESVVDDSQLPKDRFSAERLKGVDSTLKIQPAELGDSAMYLCASSRLAVANTGELFFGEGSRLTVL.

The chain has TRBV30 and TRBJ2-7; 9 nucleotides line up with TRBD1. The germline V gene encodes CDR1 GTSNPN and CDR2 SVGIG (reference sequence). V dropped 2 bases and J dropped 3; count of bases not matched to a gene: 5. CDR3 length: 14 amino acids. This chain's CDR3 is CAWSSGQGIYEQYF. The CDR3 DNA follows: TGTGCCTGGAGTTCGGGACAGGGCATCTACGAGCAGTACTTC.

This rearrangement joins TRBV19 to TRBJ2-7; tentatively, D is TRBD2 (6 bases). V was pared by 5 bases and J by 3 bases, with 17 bases between. The germline V gene has CDR1 LNHDA and CDR2 SQIVND (reference sequence). The CDR3 is made up of 15 amino acids. CDR3 sequence (DNA): TGTGCCAGTAGTTTCGGGGGTGAGGGGTACTACGAGCAGTACTTC. Its protein is CASSFGGEGYYEQYF.

This clone was recorded a few times. The chain carries TRBV27 and TRBJ2-7; 9 positions match TRBD1. Germline CDR1 is MNHEY and CDR2 is SMNVEV (reference sequence). V lost 0 bases to trimming and J lost 3 bases; unmatched junction nucleotides: 3. The CDR3 is 15 amino acids. CDR3 residues: CASSLSAGQGYEQYF. The CDR3 DNA follows: TGTGCCAGCAGTTTATCGGCGGGACAGGGCTACGAGCAGTACTTC.

The CDR3 sequence is CAWRKGTSGRAGYEQYF. Here the CDR3 DNA reads TGTGCCTGGAGAAAAGGGACTAGCGGGAGGGCCGGGTACGAGCAGTACTTC. The V and J genes are TRBV30 and TRBJ2-7, with 16 bases matching TRBD2. The germline V gene encodes CDR1 GTSNPN and CDR2 SVGIG (reference sequence). Trimming took 3 bases from V and 4 from J; bases not matched to a gene: 9. The CDR3 loop spans 17 amino acids.

This clone was counted a few times. This rearrangement joins TRBV11-3 to TRBJ2-2; 8 bases line up with TRBD1. V lost 4 bases and J lost 3; bases outside the gene matches: 7. The CDR3 runs 16 residues. In germline, CDR1 is SGHNT, CDR2 YENEEA. The CDR3 DNA sequence: TGTGCCAGCAGCTCCCCGACAGGGGACTACACCGGGGAGCTGTTTTTT. Translated, it gives CASSSPTGDYTGELFF.

The chain links TRBV4-3 to TRBJ2-7; TRBD2 matches 9 bases. Trimming cost V 1 base and J 3 bases; bases outside gene matches: 4. The CDR3 has 15 residues. CDR1 is LGHNA and CDR2 is YSLEER in the germline V gene. CDR3 DNA sequence: TGCGCCAGCAGCCAAGGCCTAGCGGGGAGCTACGAGCAGTACTTC. The encoded protein is CASSQGLAGSYEQYF.

The chain links TRBV7-9 to TRBJ2-7, with a tentative D call TRBD2 (5 bases). Germline values: CDR1 SEHNR, CDR2 FQNEAQ (reference sequence). The CDR3 consists of 14 residues. V lost 3 bases to trimming and J lost 2 bases, with 11 bases between them. CDR3 sequence: CASSFAGITYEQYF. The CDR3 nucleotides are TGTGCCAGCAGCTTCGCCGGGATTACCTACGAGCAGTACTTC.

The chain joins TRBV25-1 to TRBJ1-6; D not resolved. V was clipped by 10 bases and J by 7 bases, with 17 bases between them. CDR3 length: 14 amino acids. From germline, CDR1 is MGHDK and CDR2 SYGVNS. CDR3 in DNA: TGTGCCACCCCGCGGGAGATTTTAAATTCACCCCTCCACTTT. Amino acid sequence: CATPREILNSPLHF. Together with reference TRBV25-1 and TRBJ1-6, the CDR3 gives the full variable domain: EADIYQTPRYLVIGTGKKITLECSQTMGHDKMYWYQQDPGMELHLIHYSYGVNSTEKGDLSSESTVSRIRTEHFPLTLESARPSHTSQYLCATPREILNSPLHFGNGTRLTVT.

The chain carries TRBV18 and TRBJ1-5; D gene uncertain. Germline loops: CDR1 KGHSH, CDR2 LQKENI. V lost 2 bases, J lost 7 bases, and 9 bases lay in between. The CDR3 is 13 residues long. DNA of the CDR3: TGTGCCAGCTCACCAGGGGAGGGCCAGCCCCAGCATTTT. This sequence encodes CASSPGEGQPQHF.